The entry below describes one TCR beta chain. The CDR3 runs 14 residues. Germline lookup yields CDR1 SNHLY and CDR2 FYNNEI. With 6 bases removed from V and 1 base from J, the gap between germline ends came to 12 bases. Some clones are missing from TCRdb's copy, which holds only in-frame ones; the method was immunoSEQ multiplex PCR. In the table there are 110,000 to 150,000 clones, approximately 91% of which are singletons. This sample is drawn from a study of T cell responses to AZD1222 COVID-19 vaccine. Sequenced material: peripheral blood, taken 28 days after the second AZD1222 dose. The genes are TRBV2 and TRBJ1-1, with unresolved D. This receptor was taken from an adult who received the AZD1222 COVID-19 vaccine. DNA for the CDR3: TGTGCCAGCAGAATGGACGGTTCGAACACTGAAGCTTTCTTT. Translation gives CASRMDGSNTEAFF.